This T cell receptor (beta chain) was sequenced for a study of response to subunit inactivated influenza vaccine. TCRdb redid the calling of the RT-PCR reads with MiXCR, one entry per CDR3 protein. The sample records around 530,000 distinct CDR3 sequences, 12% being singletons. This TCR was recovered from a man aged 45 to 65 who received an inactivated influenza vaccine. The input for sequencing was PBMCs from blood, taken on the day of vaccination.

The CDR3 here is CATSRSISGANVLTF. The CDR3, as DNA: TGTGCCACCAGCAGAAGCATATCGGGGGCCAACGTCCTGACTTTC. This chain links TRBV15 with TRBJ2-6; D gene unclear. V shed 2 bases and J shed 4 bases, with 9 bases lying between them. CDR1 and CDR2 from the germline V gene are LNHNV and YYDKDF (reference sequence). There are 15 residues in the CDR3.